This is a list of T cell receptor beta chains from one sample in a study of T cells in Graves' hyperthyroidism and ophthalmopathy. Each CDR3 protein gets one entry after TCRdb re-called the multiplex PCR reads with MiXCR. The repertoire consists of some 460,000 distinct CDR3 sequences, with around 16% occurring once and the leading ten covering 7.5% to 8%. The material sequenced was blood. The receptors were gathered from a young woman with Graves' hyperthyroidism. Both conserved end residues are trimmed from each CDR3. Each record gives: clone size, V gene, J gene, CDR3 protein. Size values are once, few and many counts, or a class for expanded clones, and some rows have none.

.,TRBV30,TRBJ2-2,AWSDTNTGELF
many,TRBV3-1,TRBJ1-2,ASSQDSWRVYGYT
many,TRBV20-1,TRBJ1-6,SATSGTGHSPLH
.,TRBV4-3,TRBJ1-1,ASSQDGSPTEAF
.,TRBV5-1,TRBJ2-1,ASSNLAGALSANEQF
.,TRBV5-6,TRBJ1-1,ASSFGVGLGTEAF
few,TRBV6-1,TRBJ2-7,ASRQGEVSEQY
.,TRBV6-1,TRBJ1-5,ASSEWTALNQPQH
many,TRBV12-3/TRBV12-4,TRBJ2-2,ASSPQTSGSGDTGELF
.,TRBV7-2,TRBJ2-2,ASSLRGGRAGTGELF
.,TRBV27,TRBJ1-4,ASLTGQVTNEKLF
.,TRBV7-8,TRBJ2-1,ASSLELGLAGKNEQF
many,TRBV11-1,TRBJ2-7,ASTARGQGAKQY
many,TRBV6-1,TRBJ2-2,ASTEGYRGAFGELF
many,TRBV12-3/TRBV12-4,TRBJ2-1,ASSRLAGGLYNEQF
many,TRBV5-1,TRBJ1-1,ASSPESNTEAF
many,TRBV6-1,TRBJ2-4,ASEGGGNIQY
many,TRBV20-1,TRBJ2-1,SARKGANYNEQF
.,TRBV4-1,TRBJ2-1,ASSQPIWGHYNEQF
.,TRBV6-2/TRBV6-3,TRBJ2-3,ASSYGRDSISTDTQY
many,TRBV13,TRBJ2-3,ASSLEGNGDTQY
many,TRBV19,TRBJ1-5,AASHPGGGNQPQH
.,TRBV28,TRBJ2-7,ASSRQRSSYEQY
many,TRBV3-1,TRBJ2-7,ASSPGLALEQY
.,TRBV7-9,TRBJ2-2,ASSFAGVGELF
many,TRBV20-1,TRBJ1-5,SAWDRVNSNQPQH
.,TRBV2,TRBJ1-5,ASGRTENQPQH
many,TRBV27,TRBJ2-7,ASSLGQGAHEQY
.,TRBV3-1,TRBJ1-1,ASRATERFNTEAF
many,TRBV3-1,TRBJ1-2,ASSLGAANYGYT
few,TRBV6-1,TRBJ1-6,ASSQRDPSPLH
.,TRBV20-1,TRBJ1-2,SARGAGGGQNYGYT
many,TRBV15,TRBJ1-5,ATSREEPWGSNQPQH
.,TRBV6-1,TRBJ2-2,ASRPDLSNTGELF